The 20 T cell receptor beta chains reported below all come from one sample, sequenced in a study of cytomegalovirus exposure and HLA in healthy donors. PCR primers comprised 60 Vbeta and 13 Jbeta primers. This table comes from immunoSEQ multiplex PCR, and its TCRdb copy is limited to in-frame clones, with some not included. The repertoire includes about 150,000 clones, approximately 81% of them detected once, and roughly 2.3% sits in the top ten. Material: PBMCs. Source of these receptors: a woman aged 18-29 years in good health and CMV-seronegative.

Of note for this clone: Its ends do not fully match the called genes, so a read error is possible. The chain has TRBV5-1 and TRBJ2-7, with D tentatively TRBD1 (5 bases). The CDR3 has 12 residues. CDR1 and CDR2 from the germline V gene are SGHRS and YFSETQ. In DNA form, the CDR3 reads TGCGCCAGCAGCTTGGGGACACAGGCCCAGTCCTTC. It specifies CASSLGTQAQSF.

This clone was seen once. The chain combines TRBV10-3 with TRBJ2-5; tentative D call: TRBD2 (6 bases). With 2 bases removed from V and 5 bases from J, the gap between germline ends came to 18 bases. The CDR3 length is 16 residues. Germline CDR1 reads ENHRY; CDR2 reads SYGVKD. DNA for the CDR3: TGTGCCATCAGTGAGGCGGGACCTCAGATGGGGGAGACCCAGTACTTC. The encoded protein is CAISEAGPQMGETQYF.

The J gene is TRBJ1-5, the V gene TRBV28; D remains ambiguous. In germline, CDR1 is MDHEN, CDR2 SYDVKM. Trimming took off 7 bases at V and 5 bases at J, with 9 bases between the two ends. CDR3 length: 12 residues. Here the CDR3 reads CASNPTHQPQHF. The CDR3 nucleotides are TGTGCCAGCAACCCTACCCATCAGCCCCAGCATTTT.

The J gene is TRBJ1-6, the V gene TRBV7-2; 8 nucleotides align to TRBD1. The V gene end was trimmed by 3 bases and the J gene end by 13 bases; junction bases not matched to a gene: 8. Germline V gene sequence: CDR1 SGHTA, CDR2 FQGNSA. This CDR3 comprises 14 residues. For the CDR3, the DNA is TGTGCCAGCAGCTTCACAGGGGGGTCGTCTCCCCTCCACTTT. Encoded protein: CASSFTGGSSPLHF. Based on the CDR3 plus reference TRBV7-2 and TRBJ1-6, the full variable domain is GAGVSQSPSNKVTEKGKDVELRCDPISGHTALYWYRQSLGQGLEFLIYFQGNSAPDKSGLPSDRFSAERTGGSVSTLTIQRTQQEDSAVYLCASSFTGGSSPLHFGNGTRLTVT.

This clone has more than one count but fewer than ten. V and J are TRBV2 and TRBJ2-5; D possibly corresponds to TRBD2 (6 bases). The CDR3 consists of 12 residues. CDR1 SNHLY and CDR2 FYNNEI come from the germline V gene. V gave up 4 bases and J gave up 5 bases, with 8 bases separating them. The CDR3 DNA reads TGTGCCAGCAGTGGGAGGGTCGAGACCCAGTACTTC. As protein: CASSGRVETQYF.

The rearrangement links TRBV9 to TRBJ2-1, with 11 bases identical to TRBD2. V trimming: 4 bases; J trimming: 3 bases; junction bases outside the gene matches: 6. CDR3 length: 16 amino acids. CDR1 is SGDLS and CDR2 is YYNGEE in the germline V gene. The DNA of the CDR3 is TGTGCCAGCAGCCCCCAACTAGCGGGAGACTACAATGAGCAGTTCTTC. Its translation: CASSPQLAGDYNEQFF. Full variable domain (remainder filled in from reference TRBV9 and TRBJ2-1): DSGVTQTPKHLITATGQRVTLRCSPRSGDLSVYWYQQSLDQGLQFLIQYYNGEERAKGNILERFSAQQFPDLHSELNLSSLELGDSALYFCASSPQLAGDYNEQFFGPGTRLTVL.

The chain is built from TRBV5-1 and TRBJ1-1; D ambiguous. The CDR3 runs to 15 residues. Germline CDR1 is SGHRS and CDR2 is YFSETQ. V lost 1 base, J lost 5 bases, and 15 bases lay in between. This chain's CDR3 is CASSLLPSGRTEAFF. CDR3 coding DNA: TGCGCCAGCAGCTTGCTGCCGTCGGGGAGAACTGAAGCTTTCTTT.

The chain has TRBV6-4 and TRBJ1-3; TRBD1 agrees at 7 bases. Per the germline V gene, CDR1 is MRHNA and CDR2 is SNTAGT. Trimming removed 10 bases from V and 1 base from J; junction bases left unmatched: 16. CDR3 length: 17 residues. The CDR3: CAMPGQLSCSSGNTIYF. The CDR3 coding sequence is TGTGCCATGCCGGGACAGCTTTCTTGCAGTTCTGGAAACACCATATATTTT.

V and J are TRBV11-2 and TRBJ1-2, with D maybe TRBD1 (5 bases). The V end was cut by 5 bases, the J end by 5 bases, with 12 bases between. The CDR3 totals 13 residues. In germline, CDR1 is SGHAT, CDR2 FQNNGV. The CDR3 DNA follows: TGTGCCAGCAGCCCCACCGGGGGTTATGGCTACACCTTC. This gives the protein CASSPTGGYGYTF.

V gene TRBV15 combines with J gene TRBJ2-7; 7 bases align to TRBD1. Germline trimming cut 4 bases from V and 0 bases from J; bases unmatched to any gene: 9. CDR1 is LNHNV and CDR2 is YYDKDF in the germline V gene (reference sequence). The CDR3 is 16 amino acids. DNA for the CDR3: TGTGCCACCAGCAAAGAACCCGGGACAGCCTCCTACGAGCAGTACTTC. It codes for CATSKEPGTASYEQYF.

The gene calls are TRBV5-1 and TRBJ1-5; D gene uncertain. Trimming took off 0 bases at V and 0 bases at J, with 4 bases between the two ends. The CDR3 loop spans 14 amino acids. In germline, CDR1 is SGHRS, CDR2 YFSETQ. The CDR3 DNA is TGCGCCAGCAGCTTGGGAGGTAGCAATCAGCCCCAGCATTTT. It translates to CASSLGGSNQPQHF.

The chain combines TRBV30 with TRBJ2-1, with a possible D match to TRBD1 (7 bases). The CDR3 sequence is 15 residues long. Germline assignment: CDR1 GTSNPN and CDR2 SVGIG (reference sequence). V lost 3 bases, J lost 7 bases, and 19 bases lay in between. The CDR3 sequence is CAWSLGGTVQNEQFF. The CDR3 DNA reads as TGTGCCTGGAGCCTTGGGGGGACAGTGCAAAATGAGCAGTTCTTC.

This clone was picked up a small number of times. The chain joins TRBV7-2 to TRBJ2-1, with no clear D. Per germline, CDR1 SGHTA and CDR2 FQGNSA. This CDR3 spans 12 amino acids. Trimming took off 1 base at V and 7 bases at J, with 5 bases between the two ends. CDR3: CASSLGLNEQFF. CDR3 in DNA: TGTGCCAGCAGCTTAGGGCTGAATGAGCAGTTCTTC. The full variable domain, completed using reference TRBV7-2 and TRBJ2-1, is GAGVSQSPSNKVTEKGKDVELRCDPISGHTALYWYRQSLGQGLEFLIYFQGNSAPDKSGLPSDRFSAERTGGSVSTLTIQRTQQEDSAVYLCASSLGLNEQFFGPGTRLTVL.

The V gene is TRBV7-3, the J gene TRBJ2-1; 13 nucleotides match TRBD2. In germline, CDR1 is SGHTA, CDR2 FQGTGA. The CDR3 contains 18 residues. With 4 bases clipped from V and 3 bases from J, the junction kept 9 bases outside the gene matches. The DNA for the CDR3 is TGTGCCAGCAGCTCCGGGACTAGCGGGATTGGGGACTACAATGAGCAGTTCTTC. Translated: CASSSGTSGIGDYNEQFF.

The chain uses TRBV11-2 and TRBJ2-7; weak D call: TRBD1 (5 bases). This CDR3 is built from 13 residues. Germline V gene sequence: CDR1 SGHAT, CDR2 FQNNGV. V dropped 1 base and J dropped 4 bases, with 8 bases sitting between them. The CDR3, as DNA: TGTGCCAGCAGCTTAGTAACAGGTTACGAGCAGTACTTC. Protein product: CASSLVTGYEQYF. Full variable domain (rest looked up from reference TRBV11-2 and TRBJ2-7): EAGVAQSPRYKIIEKRQSVAFWCNPISGHATLYWYQQILGQGPKLLIQFQNNGVVDDSQLPKDRFSAERLKGVDSTLKIQPAKLEDSAVYLCASSLVTGYEQYFGPGTRLTVT.

This chain links TRBV7-2 with TRBJ2-7; D may be TRBD1 (5 bases). CDR3 length equals 14 residues. Germline V gives CDR1 SGHTA, CDR2 FQGNSA. V was shortened by 5 bases and J by 7 bases, with 18 bases between the two germline ends. The CDR3 DNA sequence: TGTGCCAGCAGCCCAACGACTCCCCCAGGGGAGCAGTACTTC. Its protein product is CASSPTTPPGEQYF.

The rearrangement joins TRBV28 to TRBJ1-5; no reliable D call. CDR1 is MDHEN and CDR2 is SYDVKM in the germline V gene. The V end lost 6 bases, the J end lost 1 base, and 13 bases lay between the germline ends. This CDR3 region has 15 residues. CDR3 sequence (DNA): TGTGCCAGCAGCCTTTATATTGGCAGCAATCAGCCCCAGCATTTT. It translates to CASSLYIGSNQPQHF. Variable domain in full (rest from reference TRBV28 and TRBJ1-5): DVKVTQSSRYLVKRTGEKVFLECVQDMDHENMFWYRQDPGLGLRLIYFSYDVKMKEKGDIPEGYSVSREKKERFSLILESASTNQTSMYLCASSLYIGSNQPQHFGDGTRLSIL.

Only a few counts were recorded for this clone. The rearrangement links TRBV19 to TRBJ1-4; the match to TRBD1 covers 8 bases. Germline CDR1 is LNHDA and CDR2 is SQIVND (reference sequence). The CDR3 runs to 15 residues. The V segment lost 4 bases and the J segment 4 bases; nucleotides outside the gene matches: 5. As DNA, the CDR3 is TGTGCCAGTAGTACAGGGGGCGCGGTTAATGAAAAACTGTTTTTT. Protein: CASSTGGAVNEKLFF.

J is TRBJ2-5 and V is TRBV2; tentative D call: TRBD1 (6 bases). Trimming took 4 bases from V and 4 from J, leaving 13 bases between them. The germline gives CDR1 SNHLY, CDR2 FYNNEI. CDR3 length: 14 amino acids. This CDR3 reads CASSGSGGAETQYF. The CDR3 nucleotides read TGTGCCAGCAGTGGTTCTGGGGGCGCAGAGACCCAGTACTTC.

This clone appeared a few times. This chain uses TRBV19 with TRBJ2-2, with TRBD1 matching over 8 bases. The CDR3 has 16 residues. V trimming: 1 base; J trimming: 7 bases; junction bases outside the gene matches: 8. Germline-derived CDR1 and CDR2 are LNHDA and SQIVND (reference sequence). CDR3 residues: CASSIAFQGAGGELFF. CDR3 in DNA: TGTGCCAGTAGTATAGCATTTCAGGGGGCCGGCGGGGAGCTGTTTTTT.